These 28 T cell receptor beta chains were all obtained from the same sample, sequenced in a study of blood T cell repertoires in COVID-19. Method: immunoSEQ multiplex PCR; TCRdb's copy keeps in-frame clones and lacks some. Of 90,000 to 110,000 clones in the sample, about four fifths were seen once. Input material: peripheral blood. These receptors originate from a man older than 75 with acute or convalescent COVID-19.

V gene TRBV4-1 combines with J gene TRBJ2-5; 12 bases line up with TRBD2. The germline V gene has CDR1 MGHRA and CDR2 YSYEKL. The CDR3 covers 16 residues. V lost 1 base and J lost 5; bases outside the gene matches: 5. CDR3 in amino acids: CASSQARLAGVETQYF. CDR3 bases: TGCGCCAGCAGCCAAGCCCGACTAGCGGGAGTTGAGACCCAGTACTTC.

V gene TRBV27 combines with J gene TRBJ1-6, with D unresolved. V was clipped by 4 bases and J by 10 bases, with 14 bases between them. Germline CDR1 MNHEY, CDR2 SMNVEV (reference sequence). The CDR3 has 14 residues. The CDR3 loop is CASSSTRGGSPLHF. The CDR3 DNA is TGTGCCAGCAGTTCTACCCGAGGAGGCTCACCCCTCCACTTT.

The V gene is TRBV6-2 or TRBV6-3, the J gene TRBJ2-5; 10 bases match TRBD1. Unmatched junction bases numbered 5, after V lost 5 bases and J lost 5 bases. CDR3 size: 14 residues. Germline lookup yields CDR1 MNHEY and CDR2 SVGEGT. In nucleotides, the CDR3 is TGTGCCAGCAGTCGGACAGGGGGTAGGGAGACCCAGTACTTC. Translating it yields CASSRTGGRETQYF.

This clone has a single count. This sequence joins TRBV11-2 and TRBJ1-3; 7 positions agree with TRBD1. Per germline, CDR1 SGHAT and CDR2 FQNNGV. CDR3 size: 16 residues. V dropped 5 bases and J dropped 1; count of bases not matched to a gene: 8. DNA of the CDR3: TGTGCCAGCAGCCCCTCGACAGGGCGGTCTGGAAACACCATATATTTT. It codes for CASSPSTGRSGNTIYF.

This chain links TRBV11-2 with TRBJ1-1, with D perhaps matching TRBD1 (5 bases). CDR3 length equals 14 residues. Germline V CDR1 and CDR2: SGHAT, FQNNGV. V lost 0 bases to trimming and J lost 4 bases, with 9 bases between them. CDR3 nucleotides: TGTGCCAGCAGCTTAGATTATAGGGGCACTGAAGCTTTCTTT. Amino acids: CASSLDYRGTEAFF.

This clone was counted a single time. CDR3 sequence reads: CASRVRESGNTGELFF. The CDR3 region has the DNA TGTGCCAGCCGCGTGCGGGAGAGCGGTAATACCGGGGAGCTGTTTTTT. This chain joins TRBV6-6 and TRBJ2-2, with 7 bases that match TRBD2. After removal of 8 bases from V and 5 bases from J, the junction contained 14 bases not matched to a gene. CDR1 MNHNY and CDR2 SVGAGI come from the germline V gene (reference sequence). The length of the CDR3 is 16 residues.

The chain couples TRBV7-8 to TRBJ2-7; 10 bases map to TRBD1. The germline CDR1 and CDR2 sequences are SGHVS and FQNEAQ. V lost 1 base, J lost 6 bases, and 6 bases stayed unmatched. The CDR3 consists of 15 residues. The chain's CDR3 is CASSLGSRTGGEQYF. CDR3 DNA: TGTGCCAGCAGCTTAGGTTCCAGGACAGGGGGCGAGCAGTACTTC.

The chain carries TRBV18 and TRBJ1-4; TRBD1 matches at 12 bases. With 4 bases clipped from V and 5 bases from J, the junction kept 2 bases outside the gene matches. From germline, CDR1 is KGHSH and CDR2 LQKENI. The CDR3 is 15 amino acids. The CDR3 is CASSRDRGPNEKLFF. DNA for the CDR3: TGTGCCAGCTCACGGGACAGGGGGCCGAATGAAAAACTGTTTTTT.

The genes are TRBV5-4 and TRBJ2-1; D perhaps matches TRBD2 (7 bases). This CDR3 has 15 residues. The germline V and J ends were trimmed by 0 bases and 4 bases, with 11 bases remaining between them. Germline CDR1 and CDR2: SGHNT and YYREEE (reference sequence). The CDR3 DNA is TGTGCCAGCAGCTTGGGGGGGGGCGCTTACAATGAGCAGTTCTTC. Amino acids: CASSLGGGAYNEQFF.

The chain links TRBV5-1 to TRBJ1-1; TRBD1 is a possible D gene (5 bases). The CDR3 spans 14 residues. Germline V gives CDR1 SGHRS, CDR2 YFSETQ. V was trimmed by 5 bases and J by 0 bases, leaving 11 bases between them. CDR3 in DNA: TGCGCCAGCAGTCTACAGGAGCTGAACACTGAAGCTTTCTTT. It encodes CASSLQELNTEAFF.

V gene TRBV7-3 combines with J gene TRBJ2-1; 7 nucleotides match TRBD2. Germline CDR1 and CDR2: SGHTA and FQGTGA. The V and J ends lost 2 bases and 6 bases, in that order; junction bases with no gene match: 16. CDR3 length equals 18 residues. CDR3 in amino acids: CASSLQHRAGAYSNEQFF. CDR3 in DNA: TGTGCCAGCAGCTTACAACACCGGGCGGGAGCCTATTCCAATGAGCAGTTCTTC.

This chain links TRBV2 with TRBJ2-1, with D perhaps matching TRBD1 (6 bases). The CDR3 runs to 13 residues. Germline-derived CDR1 and CDR2 are SNHLY and FYNNEI. The germline V and J ends were trimmed by 6 bases and 2 bases, with 8 bases remaining between them. CDR3 DNA sequence: TGTGCCAGCAGGGACAGAACCTACAATGAGCAGTTCTTC. Protein product: CASRDRTYNEQFF.

The chain joins TRBV2 to TRBJ2-1; possibly TRBD2 for D (6 bases). The CDR3 length is 15 residues. Germline CDR1 reads SNHLY; CDR2 reads FYNNEI. With 3 bases removed from V and 0 bases from J, the gap between germline ends came to 9 bases. CDR3 DNA: TGTGCCAGCAGTGAGGTAGCGGCCTCCTACAATGAGCAGTTCTTC. Translated, it gives CASSEVAASYNEQFF.

The genes are TRBV5-4 and TRBJ2-1; 7 nucleotides agree with TRBD2. The germline V gene encodes CDR1 SGHNT and CDR2 YYREEE (reference sequence). The junction had 9 bases not matched to a gene; V was cut back by 0 bases and J by 6 bases. This CDR3 has 16 residues. In nucleotides, the CDR3 is TGTGCCAGCAGCTTGGTATTCCGGGAGGCGGGCAATGAGCAGTTCTTC. Its protein product is CASSLVFREAGNEQFF.

The chain is built from TRBV19 and TRBJ1-3, with 7 bases that match TRBD1. CDR3 length equals 14 residues. Germline assignment: CDR1 LNHDA and CDR2 SQIVND (reference sequence). V lost 9 bases, J lost 3 bases, and 8 bases stayed unmatched. In DNA, the CDR3 is TGTGCCAGCCGAGACAGGGCCGGTGGAAACACCATATATTTT. Amino acids: CASRDRAGGNTIYF.

The chain joins TRBV11-2 to TRBJ2-1; 14 positions agree with TRBD2. After removal of 5 bases from V and 2 bases from J, the junction contained 5 bases not matched to a gene. Germline lookup yields CDR1 SGHAT and CDR2 FQNNGV. The CDR3 consists of 17 residues. The DNA for the CDR3 is TGTGCCAGCAGCACTGGACTAGCGGGAGGTGCCTACAATGAGCAGTTCTTC. Translating gives CASSTGLAGGAYNEQFF.

V gene TRBV10-2 combines with J gene TRBJ1-5; D unresolved. This CDR3 comprises 13 residues. V lost 3 bases to trimming and J lost 4 bases, with 7 bases between them. Germline V gene data show CDR1 as WSHSY and CDR2 as SAAADI. CDR3 bases: TGCGCCAGCAGTGAATCGAGGAATCAGCCCCAGCATTTT. This translates into CASSESRNQPQHF.

CDR3: CASSSLDRPDTQYF. CDR3 in DNA: TGTGCCAGCAGTTCCTTAGACAGGCCAGATACGCAGTATTTT. V is TRBV28 and J is TRBJ2-3; D may be TRBD1 (6 bases). Germline V gene lookup returns CDR1 MDHEN and CDR2 SYDVKM. The V end lost 4 bases, the J end lost 4 bases, and 12 bases lay between the germline ends. The CDR3 is 14 residues long. The full variable domain, in which reference TRBV28 and TRBJ2-3 provide the parts outside the CDR3, is DVKVTQSSRYLVKRTGEKVFLECVQDMDHENMFWYRQDPGLGLRLIYFSYDVKMKEKGDIPEGYSVSREKKERFSLILESASTNQTSMYLCASSSLDRPDTQYFGPGTRLTVL.

This clone has only one observation. The chain employs TRBV18 and TRBJ2-3; 12 bases map to TRBD2. CDR1 is KGHSH and CDR2 is LQKENI in the germline V gene. Trimming removed 3 bases from V and 3 bases from J; junction bases left unmatched: 4. CDR3 length: 16 residues. The CDR3 spells CASSPRLAGVTDTQYF. The DNA for the CDR3 is TGTGCCAGCTCACCCAGACTAGCGGGAGTGACAGATACGCAGTATTTT.

The chain carries TRBV3-1 (or the pseudogene TRBV3-2) and TRBJ2-2; 7 nucleotides align to TRBD1. This CDR3 has 15 residues. V dropped 4 bases and J dropped 2; count of bases not matched to a gene: 4. Per germline, CDR1 LGHDT and CDR2 YNNKEL (reference sequence). The CDR3 sequence is CASSPRDRNTGELFF. In DNA form, the CDR3 reads TGTGCCAGCAGCCCCCGGGACAGAAACACCGGGGAGCTGTTTTTT.

Concerning this clone itself: Within the sample, other DNA sequences also encode this same CDR3. The DNA for the CDR3 is TGTGCCAGCAGTTTGACAGGCGGCACTGAAGCTTTCTTT. Translation gives CASSLTGGTEAFF. The rearrangement joins TRBV28 to TRBJ1-1; D possibly corresponds to TRBD1 (6 bases). Trimming removed 3 bases from V and 4 bases from J, with 9 bases in between. The germline CDR1 and CDR2 sequences are MDHEN and SYDVKM. This CDR3 region has 13 residues.

The J gene is TRBJ1-4, the V gene TRBV5-1, with 9 bases that match TRBD1. The V gene's germline CDR1 is SGHRS and CDR2 YFSETQ. V dropped 3 bases and J dropped 8; count of bases not matched to a gene: 8. The CDR3 has 15 residues. In nucleotides, the CDR3 is TGCGCCAGCAGCTCGACCGGGACAGGGAGCGAAAAACTGTTTTTT. Amino acids: CASSSTGTGSEKLFF. Combining the CDR3 with reference TRBV5-1 and TRBJ1-4 gives the whole variable domain KAGVTQTPRYLIKTRGQQVTLSCSPISGHRSVSWYQQTPGQGLQFLFEYFSETQRNKGNFPGRFSGRQFSNSRSEMNVSTLELGDSALYLCASSSTGTGSEKLFFGSGTQLSVL.

This clone was observed once. The V call is TRBV24-1, the J call TRBJ2-2; 8 nucleotides agree with TRBD1. Germline trimming cut 3 bases from V and 4 bases from J; bases unmatched to any gene: 6. The germline V gene encodes CDR1 KGHDR and CDR2 SFDVKD. The CDR3 runs 16 residues. This CDR3 reads CATSDPRQGSTGELFF. The CDR3, as DNA: TGTGCCACCAGTGATCCGAGACAGGGGAGCACCGGGGAGCTGTTTTTT.

J is TRBJ1-5 and V is TRBV6-2 or TRBV6-3; D possibly corresponds to TRBD1 (5 bases). CDR3 length equals 16 residues. V dropped 0 bases and J dropped 1 base, with 10 bases sitting between them. Germline V gene lookup returns CDR1 MNHEY and CDR2 SVGEGT. The CDR3 loop is CASSYSIGQSNQPQHF. CDR3 DNA: TGTGCCAGCAGTTACTCGATAGGACAAAGCAATCAGCCCCAGCATTTT.

Worth noting for this clone: Other DNA sequences from this sample encode an identical CDR3 as well. This chain uses TRBV5-1 with TRBJ2-5; 7 nucleotides agree with TRBD1. The ends lost 3 bases at V and 2 bases at J; junction bases unmatched: 1. Looked up from germline, CDR1 is SGHRS and CDR2 is YFSETQ. CDR3 size: 13 residues. The DNA of the CDR3 is TGCGCCAGCAGCTCGGGACAGCAAGAGACCCAGTACTTC. The encoded protein is CASSSGQQETQYF.

This clone came up once. The CDR3 protein is CASSPQQGFNEKLFF. The DNA for the CDR3 is TGTGCCAGCTCACCACAACAGGGGTTTAATGAAAAACTGTTTTTT. The gene calls are TRBV18 and TRBJ1-4; TRBD1 matches 7 bases. CDR3 size: 15 residues. The germline CDR1 and CDR2 sequences are KGHSH and LQKENI. The junction had 3 bases not matched to a gene; V was cut back by 1 base and J by 4 bases.

The CDR3 DNA reads as TGCGCCAGCAGCTTGAGTGGCGGGAGTCCTTACAATGAGCAGTTCTTC. Translated, it gives CASSLSGGSPYNEQFF. The rearrangement links TRBV5-1 to TRBJ2-1; 7 nucleotides align to TRBD2. The CDR3 sequence is 16 residues long. From germline, CDR1 is SGHRS and CDR2 YFSETQ. Losses at the gene ends were 1 base for V and 4 bases for J; bases not matched to a gene: 8.

The genes are TRBV5-1 and TRBJ2-1; 9 nucleotides agree with TRBD1. Per the germline V gene, CDR1 is SGHRS and CDR2 is YFSETQ. J gave up 3 bases and V 3 bases, and 4 bases lay outside the gene matches. The CDR3 loop spans 15 amino acids. This CDR3 reads CASSSGQGYYNEQFF. In DNA, the CDR3 is TGCGCCAGCAGCTCCGGACAGGGGTACTACAATGAGCAGTTCTTC.